This T cell receptor (beta chain) appears in the sequencing data of a study of T cell repertoires in aging, cancer and after chemotherapy (dated by TCRdb to between 2017 and 2020). With regard to the full study: The donors fell into six age groups ranging from 30 or younger to 70 or older, and each group had at least three individuals. The study profiled peripheral blood TCR beta repertoires from healthy donors and cancer patients to examine immunoaging and T cell reconstitution after chemotherapy. Control TCR repertoires from healthy donors were recorded across several months to years, and re-sampling revealed clear clonal overlap. The full dataset contained about 10 million TCR reads. The cohort comprised about 210 cancer patients, 94 with hematological and over 110 with solid cancers, plus 95 healthy donors as a reference group.

Between the V and J ends, shortened by 4 bases and 10 bases respectively, the junction contains 11 bases. CDR1 is given as GTSNPN and CDR2 as SVGIG, both from the germline V gene (reference sequence). Its CDR3 holds 11 amino acids, cysteine through phenylalanine. Only the CDR3 part of the read is kept: 33 bases, read in frame from the first base. Overall study outcomes, separate from this receptor: It was noted by the authors that conclusions about immunological memory after chemotherapy cannot be drawn from the repertoire data. In both cancer cohorts, median generation probability rose over the chemotherapy interval, which suggests that the repertoire was reconstituted through rebound thymic output. Untreated patients with hematological or solid cancers showed significantly lower blood TCR diversity and higher clonality than age-matched healthy donors. In healthy donors, the drop in TCR diversity with age came mainly from a loss of richness, whereas in cancer patients a loss of evenness also played a part.

Using a mixed TRB-A/B primer pool, multiplex touch-down PCR amplified rearranged TRB sequences covering the V, D and J segments. Illumina adapters and sample indices were added to the amplicons in two consecutive PCR reactions performed with Phusion HS II polymerase. The amplicons were purified from gel with the NucleoSpin Gel and PCR Clean-up kit and then assessed with Qubit and an Agilent 2100 Bioanalyzer. Libraries were sequenced on an Illumina MiSeq using 600-cycle, single-indexed, paired-end runs. As for how the authors treated the data: MiXCR versions 2.12 and 3.0.5 were used to process TRB sequences. A clone was defined as each unique CDR3 nucleotide sequence, and only productive sequences supported by at least two reads were kept. The repertoire metrics were Shannon diversity, evenness, clonality (defined as one minus evenness), and alpha-parameterized diversity profiles covering alpha 0 to 5. The IGoR algorithm was used to compute generation probabilities of clones in paired pre- and post-chemotherapy samples. In-frame beta chains were kept once TCRdb had trimmed the public reads at Q25 with fastp and called clones with MiXCR. Rows are unified per CDR3 protein, each entry keeping the most common DNA and genes. The authors' filters were not applied to this entry. This sample gives thousands of distinct CDR3 sequences in total; over 25% of them show up just once. The top ten clonotypes cover approximately 6% of the sample.

This clonotype was found a few times. Its recognized antigen is unknown. Base qualities were left out, and no much larger clone turns up one base away. TCR beta rearrangements were amplified from genomic DNA extracted from peripheral blood rather than from sorted cells or RNA. This receptor was taken from a human donor in good health. The chain joins TRBV30 to TRBJ2-1, with TRBD2 as a weak D call on 6 bases. Sequences were obtained from blood. The CDR3 protein sequence reads: CAWTPRGEQFF. The DNA is as follows: TGTGCCTGGACCCCACGGGGGGAGCAGTTCTTC.